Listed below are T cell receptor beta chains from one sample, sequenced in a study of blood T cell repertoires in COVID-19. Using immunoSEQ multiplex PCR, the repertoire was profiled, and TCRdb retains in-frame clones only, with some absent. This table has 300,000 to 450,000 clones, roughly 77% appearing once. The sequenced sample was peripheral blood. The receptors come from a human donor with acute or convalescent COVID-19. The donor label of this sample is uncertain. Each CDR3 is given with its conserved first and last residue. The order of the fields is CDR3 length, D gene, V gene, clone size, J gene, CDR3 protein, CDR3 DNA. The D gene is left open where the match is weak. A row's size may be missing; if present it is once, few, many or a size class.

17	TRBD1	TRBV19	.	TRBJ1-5	CASSTPGQGWGNQPQHF	TGTGCCAGTAGCACACCGGGACAGGGATGGGGCAATCAGCCCCAGCATTTT
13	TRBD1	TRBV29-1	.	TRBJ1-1	CSVWDRGGTEAFF	TGCAGCGTTTGGGACAGGGGGGGGACTGAAGCTTTCTTT
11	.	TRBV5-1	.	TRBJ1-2	CASSTGYGYTF	TGCGCCAGCAGTACAGGCTATGGCTACACCTTC
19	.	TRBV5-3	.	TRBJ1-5	CARSLVDFTVSYSNQPQHF	TGTGCCAGAAGCTTGGTAGATTTCACGGTGAGTTATAGCAATCAGCCCCAACATTTT
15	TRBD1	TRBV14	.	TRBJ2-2	CASSPFVRGTGELFF	TGTGCCAGCAGCCCCTTTGTCAGGGGGACCGGGGAGCTGTTTTTT
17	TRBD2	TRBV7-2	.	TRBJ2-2	CASSLERTSVNTGELFF	TGTGCCAGCAGCTTAGAGCGGACTAGCGTAAACACCGGGGAGCTGTTTTTT
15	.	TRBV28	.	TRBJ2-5	CASGEPTSLGETQYF	TGTGCCAGCGGCGAACCCACTAGCCTGGGGGAGACCCAGTACTTC
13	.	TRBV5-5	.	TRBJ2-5	CASSLGAEETQYF	TGTGCCAGCAGCTTGGGGGCCGAAGAGACCCAGTACTTC
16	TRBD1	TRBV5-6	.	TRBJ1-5	CASSLGLQGSNQPQHF	TGTGCCAGCAGCTTGGGGCTACAGGGGTCCAATCAGCCCCAGCATTTT
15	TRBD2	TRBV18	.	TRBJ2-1	CASSPRLAGGNEQFF	TGTGCCAGCTCACCACGACTAGCGGGAGGCAATGAGCAGTTCTTC
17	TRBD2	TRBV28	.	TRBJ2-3	CASSFAGGAVGTDTQYF	TGTGCCAGCAGTTTTGCGGGGGGGGCTGTGGGCACAGATACGCAGTATTTT
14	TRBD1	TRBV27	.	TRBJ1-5	CASRGQGINQPQHF	TGTGCCAGCCGCGGACAGGGCATCAATCAGCCCCAGCATTTT
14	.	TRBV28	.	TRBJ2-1	CASSGAGLDREQFF	TGTGCCAGCAGTGGGGCGGGACTCGATCGTGAGCAGTTCTTC
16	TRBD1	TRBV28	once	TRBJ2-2	CASRPQGALGTGELFF	TGTGCCAGCAGACCCCAGGGGGCGCTAGGCACCGGGGAGCTGTTTTTT
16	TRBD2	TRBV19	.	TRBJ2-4	CASSIDSGGYKNIQYF	TGTGCCAGTAGTATAGATTCCGGGGGGTACAAAAACATTCAGTACTTC
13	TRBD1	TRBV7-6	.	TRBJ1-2	CASSAGQLYGYTF	TGTGCCAGCAGCGCGGGACAGCTCTATGGCTACACCTTC
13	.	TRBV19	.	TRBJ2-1	CASSLPSSPEQFF	TGTGCCAGTAGTCTGCCGTCCAGTCCGGAGCAGTTCTTC
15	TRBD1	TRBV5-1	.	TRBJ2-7	CASRPAGQGFYEQYF	TGCGCCAGCAGGCCAGCCGGACAGGGATTCTACGAGCAGTACTTC
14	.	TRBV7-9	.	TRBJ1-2	CASSSLVNSYGYTF	TGTGCCAGCAGCTCACTAGTGAATTCCTATGGCTACACCTTC
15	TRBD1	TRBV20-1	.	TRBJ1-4	CSASKSGTGSEKLFF	TGCAGTGCTAGTAAATCCGGGACAGGGAGTGAAAAACTGTTTTTT
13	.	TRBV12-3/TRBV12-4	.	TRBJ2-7	CASSFQQYYEQYF	TGTGCCAGCAGTTTTCAACAGTACTACGAGCAGTACTTC
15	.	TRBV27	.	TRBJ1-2	CASSFSAGAFHGYTF	TGTGCCAGCAGTTTCTCCGCGGGCGCCTTCCATGGCTACACCTTC
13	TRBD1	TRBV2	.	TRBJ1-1	CASVRTGHTEAFF	TGTGCCAGCGTCCGGACAGGGCACACTGAAGCTTTCTTT
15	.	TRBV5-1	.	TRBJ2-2	CASSLQGSDTGELFF	TGCGCCAGCAGCCTGCAGGGGTCAGACACCGGGGAGCTGTTTTTT
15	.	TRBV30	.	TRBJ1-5	CAWSPPGSTNQPQHF	TGTGCCTGGAGTCCCCCAGGGTCAACCAATCAGCCCCAGCATTTT
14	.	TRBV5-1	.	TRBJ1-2	CASSLDGRGYGYTF	TGCGCCAGCAGCTTGGACGGGAGAGGGTATGGCTACACCTTC
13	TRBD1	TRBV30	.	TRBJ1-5	CAWDRDSNQPQHF	TGTGCCTGGGACAGGGATAGCAATCAGCCCCAGCATTTT
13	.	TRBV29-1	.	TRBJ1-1	CSASYRENTEAFF	TGCAGCGCCTCCTACAGGGAGAACACTGAAGCTTTCTTT
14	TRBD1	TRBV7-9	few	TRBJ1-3	CASSVQGHGNTIYF	TGTGCCAGCAGCGTACAGGGGCACGGAAACACCATATATTTT